This is a list of T cell receptor beta chains from one sample in a study of T cells in Graves' hyperthyroidism and ophthalmopathy. TCRdb re-analysed the multiplex PCR reads in MiXCR, keeping a single row per CDR3 protein. The table has fewer than 600,000 distinct CDR3 sequences, around 15% seen once; the top ten hold approximately 14%. Sequencing used blood. The receptors stem from a woman between 40 and 55 years old with Graves' hyperthyroidism. Each CDR3 is given with its conserved first and last residue. A D gene is named only where the DNA matches it firmly. Only part of the rows carry a size: once, few, many, or a class if the clone is expanded.

cdr3_aa: CASSYLRDRDNSPLHF
cdr3_nt: TGTGCCAGCAGCTACCTCCGGGACAGGGATAATTCACCCCTCCACTTT
d_call: TRBD1
v_call: TRBV7-8
j_call: TRBJ1-6
clone_size: many

cdr3_aa: CATSDPGHNYGYTF
cdr3_nt: TGTGCCACCAGTGACCCGGGACACAACTATGGCTACACCTTC
d_call: .
v_call: TRBV24-1
j_call: TRBJ1-2
clone_size: few

cdr3_aa: CASRPQGTELNSPLHF
cdr3_nt: TGTGCCAGCAGGCCTCAGGGTACTGAATTGAATTCACCCCTCCACTTT
d_call: .
v_call: TRBV7-9
j_call: TRBJ1-6
clone_size: few

cdr3_aa: CASSGGAGTDTQYF
cdr3_nt: TGTGCCAGCAGCGGCGGGGCTGGCACAGATACGCAGTATTTT
d_call: .
v_call: TRBV9
j_call: TRBJ2-3
clone_size: .

cdr3_aa: CASSLLTPNQPQHF
cdr3_nt: TGTGCCAGCAGTTTATTGACCCCGAATCAGCCCCAGCATTTT
d_call: .
v_call: TRBV28
j_call: TRBJ1-5
clone_size: few

cdr3_aa: CASTGASSYNEQFF
cdr3_nt: TGTGCCAGCACGGGCGCCAGCTCCTACAATGAGCAGTTCTTC
d_call: .
v_call: TRBV7-9
j_call: TRBJ2-1
clone_size: .

cdr3_aa: CASSLEGNSNQPQHF
cdr3_nt: TGCGCCAGCAGCTTGGAAGGGAATAGCAATCAGCCCCAGCATTTT
d_call: .
v_call: TRBV5-1
j_call: TRBJ1-5
clone_size: many

cdr3_aa: CASSPRTSGSRYEQYF
cdr3_nt: TGTGCCAGCAGCCCCCGGACTAGCGGGAGCCGCTACGAGCAGTACTTC
d_call: TRBD2
v_call: TRBV3-1
j_call: TRBJ2-7
clone_size: many

cdr3_aa: CASSVTSGGVPTGELFF
cdr3_nt: TGTGCCAGCAGTGTGACTAGCGGGGGAGTGCCAACCGGGGAGCTGTTTTTT
d_call: TRBD2
v_call: TRBV28
j_call: TRBJ2-2
clone_size: many

cdr3_aa: CAIGSGRARGADTQYF
cdr3_nt: TGTGCCATTGGGAGCGGGAGGGCCAGAGGAGCAGATACGCAGTATTTT
d_call: TRBD2
v_call: TRBV10-3
j_call: TRBJ2-3
clone_size: many

cdr3_aa: CASSASWATNEKLFF
cdr3_nt: TGTGCCAGCAGTGCCAGTTGGGCAACTAATGAAAAACTGTTTTTT
d_call: .
v_call: TRBV2
j_call: TRBJ1-4
clone_size: many

cdr3_aa: CASSPGLLGEQFF
cdr3_nt: TGTGCCAGCAGTCCGGGACTACTTGGAGAGCAGTTCTTC
d_call: TRBD2
v_call: TRBV6-1
j_call: TRBJ2-1
clone_size: many

cdr3_aa: CASSIKAGNFEGNTIYF
cdr3_nt: TGTGCCAGTAGTATAAAGGCAGGGAACTTCGAAGGAAACACCATATATTTT
d_call: .
v_call: TRBV19
j_call: TRBJ1-3
clone_size: .

cdr3_aa: CASTLGQAFYNEQFF
cdr3_nt: TGTGCCAGCACTTTGGGACAGGCATTCTACAATGAGCAGTTCTTC
d_call: TRBD1
v_call: TRBV12-3/TRBV12-4
j_call: TRBJ2-1
clone_size: many

cdr3_aa: CASSFHRGEVNTEAFF
cdr3_nt: TGTGCCAGCAGTTTCCACAGGGGAGAGGTGAACACTGAAGCTTTCTTT
d_call: TRBD1
v_call: TRBV28
j_call: TRBJ1-1
clone_size: many

cdr3_aa: CSARHVSAGGTEAFF
cdr3_nt: TGCAGTGCCCGCCACGTGAGTGCTGGAGGTACTGAAGCTTTCTTT
d_call: .
v_call: TRBV20-1
j_call: TRBJ1-1
clone_size: few

cdr3_aa: CASSFNSGAGTQYF
cdr3_nt: TGTGCCAGCAGCTTCAATAGCGGGGCCGGGACCCAGTACTTC
d_call: TRBD2
v_call: TRBV3-1
j_call: TRBJ2-5
clone_size: few

cdr3_aa: CASSRGAGGSTDTQYF
cdr3_nt: TGTGCCAGCAGCCGGGGGGCGGGTGGGAGCACAGATACGCAGTATTTT
d_call: .
v_call: TRBV5-5
j_call: TRBJ2-3
clone_size: .

cdr3_aa: CASSLVAQGNYGYTF
cdr3_nt: TGTGCCAGCAGCTTAGTTGCGCAGGGGAACTATGGCTACACCTTC
d_call: .
v_call: TRBV7-2
j_call: TRBJ1-2
clone_size: many

cdr3_aa: CASTPGPRRQGYNEQFF
cdr3_nt: TGTGCCAGCACTCCTGGCCCAAGGAGACAGGGTTACAATGAGCAGTTCTTC
d_call: TRBD1
v_call: TRBV27
j_call: TRBJ2-1
clone_size: many

cdr3_aa: CASRKTENYEQYF
cdr3_nt: TGTGCCAGCAGGAAGACAGAAAATTACGAGCAGTACTTC
d_call: .
v_call: TRBV2
j_call: TRBJ2-7
clone_size: many

cdr3_aa: CASSWETNYGYTF
cdr3_nt: TGTGCCAGCAGTTGGGAAACGAACTATGGCTACACCTTC
d_call: .
v_call: TRBV7-2
j_call: TRBJ1-2
clone_size: few

cdr3_aa: CASSIPSGSISDTQYF
cdr3_nt: TGTGCCAGTAGTATCCCCAGCGGGAGTATCTCAGATACGCAGTATTTT
d_call: TRBD2
v_call: TRBV19
j_call: TRBJ2-3
clone_size: few

cdr3_aa: CASSEYGASGRYEQYF
cdr3_nt: TGTGCCAGCAGTGAATATGGGGCTAGCGGGAGGTACGAGCAGTACTTC
d_call: TRBD2
v_call: TRBV25-1
j_call: TRBJ2-7
clone_size: few

cdr3_aa: CASSIDLKNKEAFF
cdr3_nt: TGTGCCAGTAGTATAGATCTGAAGAACAAGGAAGCTTTCTTT
d_call: .
v_call: TRBV19
j_call: TRBJ1-1
clone_size: .

cdr3_aa: CASSPGTLADTQYF
cdr3_nt: TGCGCCAGCAGCCCCGGGACATTGGCAGATACGCAGTATTTT
d_call: .
v_call: TRBV5-1
j_call: TRBJ2-3
clone_size: .

cdr3_aa: CASSEGQGAFNEQFF
cdr3_nt: TGTGCCAGCAGCGAGGGACAGGGGGCTTTCAATGAGCAGTTCTTC
d_call: TRBD1
v_call: TRBV9
j_call: TRBJ2-1
clone_size: once

cdr3_aa: CASADYPDRNEQFF
cdr3_nt: TGTGCCAGCGCCGACTACCCCGACCGGAATGAGCAGTTCTTC
d_call: .
v_call: TRBV10-3
j_call: TRBJ2-1
clone_size: many

cdr3_aa: CSARDIGGWYSPLHF
cdr3_nt: TGCAGTGCTAGAGATATAGGAGGCTGGTATTCACCCCTCCACTTT
d_call: .
v_call: TRBV20-1
j_call: TRBJ1-6
clone_size: few

cdr3_aa: CASSPGLGNTEAFF
cdr3_nt: TGTGCCAGCAGTCCAGGATTAGGTAACACTGAAGCTTTCTTT
d_call: .
v_call: TRBV28
j_call: TRBJ1-1
clone_size: many

cdr3_aa: CASSLAALPLPSTDTQYF
cdr3_nt: TGTGCCAGCAGTTTAGCGGCCCTTCCCCTCCCTAGCACAGATACGCAGTATTTT
d_call: .
v_call: TRBV27
j_call: TRBJ2-3
clone_size: many

cdr3_aa: CASSAGGKGNQPQHF
cdr3_nt: TGTGCCAGCAGTGCAGGGGGTAAGGGCAATCAGCCCCAGCATTTT
d_call: TRBD1
v_call: TRBV25-1
j_call: TRBJ1-5
clone_size: few

cdr3_aa: CASSQFTGSLSGRALNEQFF
cdr3_nt: TGTGCCAGCAGCCAATTCACGGGGTCCCTAAGCGGGAGGGCCCTCAATGAGCAGTTCTTC
d_call: TRBD2
v_call: TRBV3-1
j_call: TRBJ2-1
clone_size: many

cdr3_aa: CASSSPGGGKNEQFF
cdr3_nt: TGTGCCAGTAGTAGTCCAGGTGGCGGAAAGAATGAGCAGTTCTTC
d_call: .
v_call: TRBV19
j_call: TRBJ2-1
clone_size: .

cdr3_aa: CASQRTDWGTDTQYF
cdr3_nt: TGTGCCAGCCAAAGGACAGATTGGGGCACAGATACGCAGTATTTT
d_call: .
v_call: TRBV12-3/TRBV12-4
j_call: TRBJ2-3
clone_size: .

cdr3_aa: CASSLVSNTEAFF
cdr3_nt: TGTGCCAGCAGTTTAGTGAGTAACACTGAAGCTTTCTTT
d_call: .
v_call: TRBV12-3/TRBV12-4
j_call: TRBJ1-1
clone_size: .

cdr3_aa: CASSPQGGATGNTIYF
cdr3_nt: TGCGCCAGCAGCCCCCAAGGGGGGGCTACTGGAAACACCATATATTTT
d_call: .
v_call: TRBV4-1
j_call: TRBJ1-3
clone_size: few

cdr3_aa: CASTRQGPSYEQYF
cdr3_nt: TGTGCCAGCACCAGACAGGGGCCCTCCTACGAGCAGTACTTC
d_call: TRBD1
v_call: TRBV2
j_call: TRBJ2-7
clone_size: many

cdr3_aa: CASSPEWGEQYF
cdr3_nt: TGCGCCAGCAGCCCGGAGTGGGGCGAGCAGTACTTC
d_call: .
v_call: TRBV5-1
j_call: TRBJ2-7
clone_size: many

cdr3_aa: CASSLRVWEQFF
cdr3_nt: TGTGCCAGCAGTTTAAGGGTATGGGAGCAGTTCTTC
d_call: .
v_call: TRBV28
j_call: TRBJ2-1
clone_size: many

cdr3_aa: CAWSPGAEMNTEAFF
cdr3_nt: TGTGCCTGGAGTCCAGGGGCAGAAATGAACACTGAAGCTTTCTTT
d_call: .
v_call: TRBV30
j_call: TRBJ1-1
clone_size: many